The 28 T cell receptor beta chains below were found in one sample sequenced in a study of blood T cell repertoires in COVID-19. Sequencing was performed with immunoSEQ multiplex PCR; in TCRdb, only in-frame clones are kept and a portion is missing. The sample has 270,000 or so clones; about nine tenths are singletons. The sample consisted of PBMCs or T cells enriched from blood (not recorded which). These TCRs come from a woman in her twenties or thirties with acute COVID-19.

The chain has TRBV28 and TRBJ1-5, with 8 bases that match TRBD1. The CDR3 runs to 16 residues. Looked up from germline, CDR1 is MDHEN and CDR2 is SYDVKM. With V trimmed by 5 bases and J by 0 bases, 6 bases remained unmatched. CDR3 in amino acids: CASSTRQGPSNQPQHF. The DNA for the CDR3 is TGTGCCAGCAGTACCCGACAGGGGCCTAGCAATCAGCCCCAGCATTTT.

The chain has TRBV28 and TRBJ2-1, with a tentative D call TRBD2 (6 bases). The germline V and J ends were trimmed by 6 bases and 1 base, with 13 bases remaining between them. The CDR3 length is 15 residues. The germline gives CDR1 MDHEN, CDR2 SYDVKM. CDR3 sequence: CASRSEGVSYNEQFF. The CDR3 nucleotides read TGTGCCAGCAGGTCGGAGGGAGTTTCCTACAATGAGCAGTTCTTC.

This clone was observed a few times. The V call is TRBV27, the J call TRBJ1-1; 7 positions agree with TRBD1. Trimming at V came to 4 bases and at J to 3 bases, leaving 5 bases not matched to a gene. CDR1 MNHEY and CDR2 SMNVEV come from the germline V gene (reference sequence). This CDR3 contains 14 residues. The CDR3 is CASSSGQWDTEAFF. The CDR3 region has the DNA TGTGCCAGCAGTTCGGGACAGTGGGACACTGAAGCTTTCTTT.

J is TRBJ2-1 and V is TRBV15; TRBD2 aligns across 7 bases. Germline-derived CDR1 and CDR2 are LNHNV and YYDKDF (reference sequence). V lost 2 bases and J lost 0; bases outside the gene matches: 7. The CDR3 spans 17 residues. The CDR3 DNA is TGTGCCACCAGCAGACCCGGGCTAGCGGACTCCTACAATGAGCAGTTCTTC. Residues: CATSRPGLADSYNEQFF.

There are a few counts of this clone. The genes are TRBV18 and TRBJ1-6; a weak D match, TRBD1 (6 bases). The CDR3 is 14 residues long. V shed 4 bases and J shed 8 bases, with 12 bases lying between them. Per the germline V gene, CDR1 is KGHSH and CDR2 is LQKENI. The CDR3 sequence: CASSRTETDSPLHF. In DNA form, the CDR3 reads TGTGCCAGCTCACGGACAGAAACAGATTCACCCCTCCACTTT. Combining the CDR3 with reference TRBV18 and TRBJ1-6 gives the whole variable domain NAGVMQNPRHLVRRRGQEARLRCSPMKGHSHVYWYRQLPEEGLKFMVYLQKENIIDESGMPKERFSAEFPKEGPSILRIQQVVRGDSAAYFCASSRTETDSPLHFGNGTRLTVT.

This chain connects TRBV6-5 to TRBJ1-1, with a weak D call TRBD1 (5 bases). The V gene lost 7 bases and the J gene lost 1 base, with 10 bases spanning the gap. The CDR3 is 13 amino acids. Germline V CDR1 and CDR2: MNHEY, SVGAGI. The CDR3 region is CASKSGANTEAFF. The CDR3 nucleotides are TGTGCCAGCAAGAGTGGGGCGAACACTGAAGCTTTCTTT.

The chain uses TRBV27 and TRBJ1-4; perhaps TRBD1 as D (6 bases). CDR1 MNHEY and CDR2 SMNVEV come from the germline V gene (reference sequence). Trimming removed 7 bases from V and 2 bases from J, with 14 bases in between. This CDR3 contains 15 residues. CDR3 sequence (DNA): TGTGCCAGCAAGAGCCCAGGGGTTACTAATGAAAAACTGTTTTTT. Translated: CASKSPGVTNEKLFF. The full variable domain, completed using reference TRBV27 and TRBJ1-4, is EAQVTQNPRYLITVTGKKLTVTCSQNMNHEYMSWYRQDPGLGLRQIYYSMNVEVTDKGDVPEGYKVSRKEKRNFPLILESPSPNQTSLYFCASKSPGVTNEKLFFGSGTQLSVL.

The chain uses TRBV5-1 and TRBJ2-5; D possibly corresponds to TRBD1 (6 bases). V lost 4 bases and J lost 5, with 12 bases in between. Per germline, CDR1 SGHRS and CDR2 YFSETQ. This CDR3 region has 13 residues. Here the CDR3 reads CASSPSGEETQYF. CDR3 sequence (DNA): TGCGCCAGCAGCCCATCAGGGGAGGAGACCCAGTACTTC.

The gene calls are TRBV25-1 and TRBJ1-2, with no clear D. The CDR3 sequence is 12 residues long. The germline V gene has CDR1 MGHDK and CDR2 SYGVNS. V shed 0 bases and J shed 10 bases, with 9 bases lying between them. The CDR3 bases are TGTGCCAGCAGTGAATATGGCCACCTCTACACCTTC. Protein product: CASSEYGHLYTF.

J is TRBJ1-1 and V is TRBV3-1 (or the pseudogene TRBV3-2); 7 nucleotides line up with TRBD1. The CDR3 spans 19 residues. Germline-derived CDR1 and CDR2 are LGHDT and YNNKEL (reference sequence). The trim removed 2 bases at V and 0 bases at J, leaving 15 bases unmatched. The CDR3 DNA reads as TGTGCCAGCAGCCAAAAATCCGACAGGGTAGGGATAATGAACACTGAAGCTTTCTTT. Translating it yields CASSQKSDRVGIMNTEAFF.

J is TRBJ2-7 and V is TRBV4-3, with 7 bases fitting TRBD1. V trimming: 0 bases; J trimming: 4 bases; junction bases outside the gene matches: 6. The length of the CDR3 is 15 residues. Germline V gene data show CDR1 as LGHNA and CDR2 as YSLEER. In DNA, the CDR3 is TGCGCCAGCAGCCAAGACCTGGGACAGCGTTACGAGCAGTACTTC. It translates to CASSQDLGQRYEQYF.

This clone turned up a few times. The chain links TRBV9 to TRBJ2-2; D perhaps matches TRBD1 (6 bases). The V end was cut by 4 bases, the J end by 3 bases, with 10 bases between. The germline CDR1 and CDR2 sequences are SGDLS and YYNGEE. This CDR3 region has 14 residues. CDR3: CASSKTGDTGELFF. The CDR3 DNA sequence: TGTGCCAGCAGCAAGACAGGTGACACCGGGGAGCTGTTTTTT.

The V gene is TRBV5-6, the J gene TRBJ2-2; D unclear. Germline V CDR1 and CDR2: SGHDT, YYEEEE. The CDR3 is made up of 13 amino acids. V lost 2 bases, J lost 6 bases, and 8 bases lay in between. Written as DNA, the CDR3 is TGTGCCAGCAGCTTTAACGCGGCCGGGGAGCTGTTTTTT. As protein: CASSFNAAGELFF.

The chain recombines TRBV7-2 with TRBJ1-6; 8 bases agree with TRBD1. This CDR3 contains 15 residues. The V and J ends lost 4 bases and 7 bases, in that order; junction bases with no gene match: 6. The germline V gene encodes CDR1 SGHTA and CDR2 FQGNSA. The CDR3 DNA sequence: TGTGCCAGCAGCTCATCCCAGGGGGCGAATTCACCCCTCCACTTT. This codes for CASSSSQGANSPLHF.

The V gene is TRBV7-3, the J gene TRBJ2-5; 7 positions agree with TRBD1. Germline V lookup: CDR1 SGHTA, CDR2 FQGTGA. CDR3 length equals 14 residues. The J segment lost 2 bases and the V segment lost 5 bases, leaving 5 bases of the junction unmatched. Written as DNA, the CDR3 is TGTGCCAGCAGCCAAATGGGACAGCAAGAGACCCAGTACTTC. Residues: CASSQMGQQETQYF.

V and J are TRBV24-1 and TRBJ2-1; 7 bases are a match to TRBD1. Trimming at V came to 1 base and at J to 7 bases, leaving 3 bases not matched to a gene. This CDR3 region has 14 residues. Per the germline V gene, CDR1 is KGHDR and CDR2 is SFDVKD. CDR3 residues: CATSDFTGENEQFF. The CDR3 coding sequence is TGTGCCACCAGTGATTTTACAGGGGAGAATGAGCAGTTCTTC.

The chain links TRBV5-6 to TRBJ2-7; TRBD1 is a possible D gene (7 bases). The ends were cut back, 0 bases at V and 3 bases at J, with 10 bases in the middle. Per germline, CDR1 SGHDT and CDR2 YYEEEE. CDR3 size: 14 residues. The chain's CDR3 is CASSLAQGGYEQYF. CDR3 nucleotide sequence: TGTGCCAGCAGCTTGGCGCAGGGGGGCTACGAGCAGTACTTC. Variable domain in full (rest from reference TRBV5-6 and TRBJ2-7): DAGVTQSPTHLIKTRGQQVTLRCSPKSGHDTVSWYQQALGQGPQFIFQYYEEEERQRGNFPDRFSGHQFPNYSSELNVNALLLGDSALYLCASSLAQGGYEQYFGPGTRLTVT.

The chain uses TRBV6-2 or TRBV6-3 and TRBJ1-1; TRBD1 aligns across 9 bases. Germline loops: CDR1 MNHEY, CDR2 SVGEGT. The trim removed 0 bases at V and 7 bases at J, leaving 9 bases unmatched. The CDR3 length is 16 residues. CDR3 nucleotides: TGTGCCAGCAGTTACTCTACCGAGACAGGGGGTCATGAAGCTTTCTTT. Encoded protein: CASSYSTETGGHEAFF.

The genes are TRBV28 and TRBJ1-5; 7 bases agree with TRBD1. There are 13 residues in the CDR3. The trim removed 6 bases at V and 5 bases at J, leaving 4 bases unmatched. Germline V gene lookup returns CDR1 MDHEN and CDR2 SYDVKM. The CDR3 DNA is TGTGCCAGCAGAAGCAGGGGGGATCAGCCCCAGCATTTT. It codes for CASRSRGDQPQHF.

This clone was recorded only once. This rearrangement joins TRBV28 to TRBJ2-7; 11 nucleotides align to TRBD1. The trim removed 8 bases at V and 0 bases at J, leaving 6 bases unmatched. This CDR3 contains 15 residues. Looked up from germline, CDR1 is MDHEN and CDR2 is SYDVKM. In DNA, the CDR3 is TGTGCCAGCGCAGGACAGGGGGCAAGCTCCTACGAGCAGTACTTC. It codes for CASAGQGASSYEQYF. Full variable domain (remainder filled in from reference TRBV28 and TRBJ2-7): DVKVTQSSRYLVKRTGEKVFLECVQDMDHENMFWYRQDPGLGLRLIYFSYDVKMKEKGDIPEGYSVSREKKERFSLILESASTNQTSMYLCASAGQGASSYEQYFGPGTRLTVT.

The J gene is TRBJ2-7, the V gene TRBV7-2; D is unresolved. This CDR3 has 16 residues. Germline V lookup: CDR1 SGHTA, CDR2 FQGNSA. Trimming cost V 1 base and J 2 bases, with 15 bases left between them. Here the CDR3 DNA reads TGTGCCAGCAGCTTAGGCCCCCTTTCTGCGGCCTACGAGCAGTACTTC. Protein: CASSLGPLSAAYEQYF.

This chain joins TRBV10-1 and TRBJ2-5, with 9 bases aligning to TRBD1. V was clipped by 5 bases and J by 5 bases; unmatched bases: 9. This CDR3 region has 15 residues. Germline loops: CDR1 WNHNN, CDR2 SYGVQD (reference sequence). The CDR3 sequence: CASSQRTGGVETQYF. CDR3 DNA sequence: TGCGCCAGCAGTCAACGAACAGGGGGCGTGGAGACCCAGTACTTC.

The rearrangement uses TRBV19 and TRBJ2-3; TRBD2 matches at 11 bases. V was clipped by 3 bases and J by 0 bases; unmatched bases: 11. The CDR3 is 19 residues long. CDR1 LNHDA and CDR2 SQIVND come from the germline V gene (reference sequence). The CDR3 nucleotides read TGTGCCAGTAGTATTAGGCTAGCGGGAGGTACAACTAGCACAGATACGCAGTATTTT. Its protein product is CASSIRLAGGTTSTDTQYF. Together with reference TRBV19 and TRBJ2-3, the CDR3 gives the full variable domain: DGGITQSPKYLFRKEGQNVTLSCEQNLNHDAMYWYRQDPGQGLRLIYYSQIVNDFQKGDIAEGYSVSREKKESFPLTVTSAQKNPTAFYLCASSIRLAGGTTSTDTQYFGPGTRLTVL.

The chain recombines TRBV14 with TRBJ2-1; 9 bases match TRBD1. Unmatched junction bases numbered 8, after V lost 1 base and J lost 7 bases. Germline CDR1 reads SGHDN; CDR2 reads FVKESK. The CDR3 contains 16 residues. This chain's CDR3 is CASSQVFRTGVNEQFF. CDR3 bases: TGTGCCAGCAGCCAAGTTTTTAGGACAGGGGTAAATGAGCAGTTCTTC.

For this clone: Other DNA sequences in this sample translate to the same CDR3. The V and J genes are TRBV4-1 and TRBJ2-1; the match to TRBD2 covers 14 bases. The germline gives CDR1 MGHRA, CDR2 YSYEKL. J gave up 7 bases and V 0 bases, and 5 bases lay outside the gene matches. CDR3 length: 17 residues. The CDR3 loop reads CASSQDWGLAGVNEQFF. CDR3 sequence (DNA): TGCGCCAGCAGCCAAGATTGGGGACTAGCGGGAGTGAATGAGCAGTTCTTC.

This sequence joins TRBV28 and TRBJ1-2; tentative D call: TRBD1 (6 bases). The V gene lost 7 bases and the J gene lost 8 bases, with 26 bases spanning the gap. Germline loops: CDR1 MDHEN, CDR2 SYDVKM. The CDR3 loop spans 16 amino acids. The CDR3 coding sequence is TGTGCCAGCATCAAAGGACAGACAGGACTCTCGGGGGGCTACACCTTC. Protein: CASIKGQTGLSGGYTF.

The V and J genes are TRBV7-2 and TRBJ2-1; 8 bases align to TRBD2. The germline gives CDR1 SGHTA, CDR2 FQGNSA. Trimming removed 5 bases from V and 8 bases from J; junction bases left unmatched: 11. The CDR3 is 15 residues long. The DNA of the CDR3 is TGTGCCAGCAGCACCCGACGGGGGGGGCGGGATGAGCAGTTCTTC. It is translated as CASSTRRGGRDEQFF.

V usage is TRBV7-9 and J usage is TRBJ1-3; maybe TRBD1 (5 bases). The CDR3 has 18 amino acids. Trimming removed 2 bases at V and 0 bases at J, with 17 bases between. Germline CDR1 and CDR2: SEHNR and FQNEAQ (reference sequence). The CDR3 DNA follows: TGTGCCAGCAGCTTAAAAATGGGGCAGGGCGTCTCTGGAAACACCATATATTTT. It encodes CASSLKMGQGVSGNTIYF.